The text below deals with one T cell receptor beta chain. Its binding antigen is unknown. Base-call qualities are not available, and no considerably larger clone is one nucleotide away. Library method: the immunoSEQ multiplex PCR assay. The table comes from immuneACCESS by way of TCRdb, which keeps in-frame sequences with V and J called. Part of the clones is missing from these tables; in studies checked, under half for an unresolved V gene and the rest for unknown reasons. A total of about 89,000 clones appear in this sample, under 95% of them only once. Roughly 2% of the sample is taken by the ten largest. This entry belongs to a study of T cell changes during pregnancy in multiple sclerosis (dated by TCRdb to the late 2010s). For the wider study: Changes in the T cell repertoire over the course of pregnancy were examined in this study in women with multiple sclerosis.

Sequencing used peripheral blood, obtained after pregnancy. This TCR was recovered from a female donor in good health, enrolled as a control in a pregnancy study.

The CDR3 is CASSAHRVTNEKLFF. The bases are TGTGCCAGCAGTGCCCATCGGGTAACTAATGAAAAACTGTTTTTT. Recombination connected TRBV6-5 to TRBJ1-4, with the D gene not clear enough to name. The germline V gene yields MNHEY for CDR1 and SVGAGI for CDR2. A distance of 11 bases separates the germline ends of V and J, which lose 5 bases and 1 base respectively. From its cysteine to its phenylalanine, the CDR3 spans 15 amino acids. Just the 45-base CDR3 DNA is kept, in frame starting at base 1.